The 30 T cell receptor beta chains presented below share a single source sample, sequenced in a study of blood T cell repertoires in COVID-19. Libraries were prepared by immunoSEQ multiplex PCR; TCRdb keeps only in-frame clonotypes and omits some of them. The sample carries 60,000 or so clones, just under 85% recorded once. The sample consisted of peripheral blood. The receptors derive from a man aged 60-69 years with acute or convalescent COVID-19.

The V gene is TRBV7-2, the J gene TRBJ2-1; maybe TRBD1 (5 bases). The CDR3 has 15 amino acids. V was pared by 1 base and J by 4 bases, with 11 bases between. Looked up from germline, CDR1 is SGHTA and CDR2 is FQGNSA. The CDR3 protein is CASSLGGYQYNEQFF. CDR3 nucleotides: TGTGCCAGCAGCTTAGGGGGCTATCAGTACAATGAGCAGTTCTTC.

A few counts support this clone. This rearrangement joins TRBV12-3 or TRBV12-4 to TRBJ1-2, with a possible D match to TRBD1 (6 bases). V lost 5 bases and J 4 bases, leaving 11 bases between the germline ends. The CDR3 contains 13 residues. Here the CDR3 reads CASSPRQAYGYTF. The CDR3 nucleotides read TGTGCCAGCAGTCCCAGACAGGCCTATGGCTACACCTTC.

The rearrangement uses TRBV12-3 or TRBV12-4 and TRBJ2-1; D is perhaps TRBD2 (5 bases). The CDR3 spans 13 residues. V shed 6 bases and J shed 2 bases, with 8 bases lying between them. CDR3 nucleotide sequence: TGTGCCAGCAGGCCGACTACCTACAATGAGCAGTTCTTC. This gives the protein CASRPTTYNEQFF.

V and J are TRBV24-1 and TRBJ2-3; TRBD2 is a possible D gene (5 bases). Trimming stripped 1 base from V and 2 bases from J, with 15 bases between. CDR1 is KGHDR, CDR2 SFDVKD, per germline. The CDR3 runs 17 residues. CDR3 sequence: CATSDFGLRSITDTQYF. In nucleotides, the CDR3 is TGTGCCACCAGTGATTTCGGACTTCGATCAATCACAGATACGCAGTATTTT.

The CDR3 sequence: CASSSLYLYEQYF. In nucleotides, the CDR3 is TGTGCCAGCAGTTCCCTCTACCTCTACGAGCAGTACTTC. The rearrangement links TRBV2 to TRBJ2-7, with unresolved D. The CDR3 loop spans 13 amino acids. Germline V gene lookup returns CDR1 SNHLY and CDR2 FYNNEI. Trimming pared 5 bases from V and 3 bases from J, leaving 11 bases between. The full variable domain, its missing parts supplied by reference TRBV2 and TRBJ2-7, is EPEVTQTPSHQVTQMGQEVILRCVPISNHLYFYWYRQILGQKVEFLVSFYNNEISEKSEIFDDQFSVERPDGSNFTLKIRSTKLEDSAMYFCASSSLYLYEQYFGPGTRLTVT.

This clone was picked up one time. V is TRBV5-4 and J is TRBJ1-1, with D perhaps matching TRBD1 (5 bases). The length of the CDR3 is 14 residues. With 0 bases removed from V and 6 bases from J, the gap between germline ends came to 12 bases. In germline, CDR1 is SGHNT, CDR2 YYREEE (reference sequence). In DNA form, the CDR3 reads TGTGCCAGCAGCTTGGGCAGGGAAGGCCCTGAAGCTTTCTTT. This translates into CASSLGREGPEAFF.

This clone was counted a few times. This chain joins TRBV27 and TRBJ1-2; D may be TRBD1 (6 bases). This CDR3 is built from 13 residues. Germline V CDR1 and CDR2: MNHEY, SMNVEV (reference sequence). Trimming shortened V by 10 bases and J by 7 bases, and 19 bases separated the two germline ends. The CDR3 sequence is CATATGHEGGYTF. The CDR3 bases are TGTGCCACGGCGACAGGACATGAGGGTGGCTACACCTTC.

This chain joins TRBV28 and TRBJ1-1; D ambiguous. CDR3 size: 12 residues. V was clipped by 5 bases and J by 10 bases, with 14 bases between them. The V gene's germline CDR1 is MDHEN and CDR2 SYDVKM. Here the CDR3 DNA reads TGTGCCAGCAGTCCCCCGGGCCGGGGAGCTTTCTTT. Protein sequence: CASSPPGRGAFF.

The chain carries TRBV10-2 and TRBJ1-5, with 8 bases fitting TRBD1. CDR1 and CDR2 (germline): WSHSY, SAAADI. The V segment lost 6 bases and the J segment 2 bases; nucleotides outside the gene matches: 3. This CDR3 is 14 amino acids long. The CDR3 protein is CASSRGQGNQPQHF. The CDR3 DNA is TGCGCCAGCAGCCGGGGACAGGGCAATCAGCCCCAGCATTTT.

The V and J genes are TRBV5-8 and TRBJ1-4; D gene unclear. CDR3 length equals 13 residues. Germline V lookup: CDR1 SGHTS, CDR2 YDEGEE. The germline V and J ends were trimmed by 7 bases and 7 bases, with 14 bases remaining between them. CDR3 nucleotide sequence: TGTGCCAGCCCGTTAATCTTCGGTGAAAAACTGTTTTTT. Translation gives CASPLIFGEKLFF.

The rearrangement links TRBV7-9 to TRBJ2-7, with a weak D call TRBD1 (6 bases). The V end lost 1 base, the J end lost 5 bases, and 6 bases lay between the germline ends. In germline, CDR1 is SEHNR, CDR2 FQNEAQ (reference sequence). This CDR3 is built from 12 residues. The CDR3 here is CASSLDRDEQYF. The CDR3 DNA follows: TGTGCCAGCAGCTTAGACAGGGACGAGCAGTACTTC.

The table lists this clone with a few counts. This chain uses TRBV10-3 with TRBJ2-7, with 7 bases lining up with TRBD1. The CDR3 covers 14 residues. Trimming cost V 6 bases and J 3 bases; bases outside gene matches: 8. Germline loops: CDR1 ENHRY, CDR2 SYGVKD. The CDR3 sequence: CAISFRDSNYEQYF. The DNA for the CDR3 is TGTGCCATCAGCTTCCGGGACAGCAACTACGAGCAGTACTTC.

V gene TRBV4-1 combines with J gene TRBJ1-3; D not resolved. Between the trimmed V and J ends, which lost 4 bases and 0 bases, there was a span of 10 bases. CDR1 is MGHRA and CDR2 is YSYEKL in the germline V gene. The CDR3 is made up of 15 amino acids. DNA for the CDR3: TGCGCCAGCAGCCGACTACATAGCTCTGGAAACACCATATATTTT. Translation gives CASSRLHSSGNTIYF.

This clone was counted once. V is TRBV5-4 and J is TRBJ1-2; D might be TRBD1 (6 bases). Trimming cost V 2 bases and J 0 bases, with 14 bases left between them. This CDR3 spans 16 amino acids. CDR1 is SGHNT, CDR2 YYREEE, per germline (reference sequence). Written as DNA, the CDR3 is TGTGCCAGCAGCTTCGGACAGCTGAGAGCTAACTATGGCTACACCTTC. It encodes CASSFGQLRANYGYTF.

CDR3 loop: CASSLGLTGGNTIYF. The DNA for the CDR3 is TGTGCCAGCAGCTTAGGCCTGACAGGGGGAAACACCATATATTTT. This rearrangement joins TRBV13 to TRBJ1-3, with 7 bases aligning to TRBD1. The germline V gene has CDR1 PRHDT and CDR2 FYEKMQ (reference sequence). The CDR3 is made up of 15 amino acids. With 0 bases clipped from V and 4 bases from J, the junction kept 3 bases outside the gene matches. Drawing the rest from reference TRBV13 and TRBJ1-3, the complete variable domain is AAGVIQSPRHLIKEKRETATLKCYPIPRHDTVYWYQQGPGQDPQFLISFYEKMQSDKGSIPDRFSAQQFSDYHSELNMSSLELGDSALYFCASSLGLTGGNTIYFGEGSWLTVV.

The chain couples TRBV5-8 to TRBJ1-4; D is unclear. V lost 0 bases, J lost 5 bases, and 11 bases lay in between. This CDR3 contains 15 residues. Germline CDR1 and CDR2: SGHTS and YDEGEE. The CDR3 coding sequence is TGTGCCAGCAGCTTGGGGCGGGCGGAAAATGAAAAACTGTTTTTT. Translation gives CASSLGRAENEKLFF.

The chain recombines TRBV30 with TRBJ2-5; TRBD1 matches at 8 bases. The trim removed 5 bases at V and 5 bases at J, leaving 7 bases unmatched. CDR1 is GTSNPN and CDR2 is SVGIG in the germline V gene (reference sequence). The CDR3 contains 13 residues. The CDR3 spells CAWDRGSRETQYF. In DNA, the CDR3 is TGTGCCTGGGACAGGGGAAGCCGTGAGACCCAGTACTTC.

The chain recombines TRBV6-6 with TRBJ1-1; D is possibly TRBD1 (6 bases). CDR1 MNHNY and CDR2 SVGAGI come from the germline V gene (reference sequence). The CDR3 has 14 amino acids. The V end lost 2 bases, the J end lost 1 base, and 8 bases lay between the germline ends. The CDR3: CASSYVDRNTEAFF. Here the CDR3 DNA reads TGTGCCAGCAGTTACGTGGACAGGAACACTGAAGCTTTCTTT.

This sequence joins TRBV18 and TRBJ1-3; D call uncertain. The CDR3 contains 14 residues. The germline V and J ends were trimmed by 3 bases and 4 bases, with 10 bases remaining between them. Germline CDR1 and CDR2: KGHSH and LQKENI. Written as DNA, the CDR3 is TGTGCCAGCTCACCGTCCGCCGCGGGAAACACCATATATTTT. This encodes CASSPSAAGNTIYF.

This rearrangement joins TRBV10-1 to TRBJ1-5; D unclear. The ends were cut back, 1 base at V and 4 bases at J, with 11 bases in the middle. This CDR3 has 15 amino acids. Germline V gene lookup returns CDR1 WNHNN and CDR2 SYGVQD (reference sequence). CDR3 nucleotides: TGCGCCAGCAGTGAGTGTCCCCGAACTAATCAGCCCCAGCATTTT. Translation: CASSECPRTNQPQHF.

The V gene is TRBV5-4, the J gene TRBJ1-3; TRBD1 is a possible D gene (6 bases). The germline CDR1 and CDR2 sequences are SGHNT and YYREEE (reference sequence). Trimming stripped 0 bases from V and 0 bases from J, with 16 bases between. This CDR3 comprises 18 residues. CDR3 in DNA: TGTGCCAGCAGCTTGGGCGAACAGGGAGTATCCTCTGGAAACACCATATATTTT. Its translation is CASSLGEQGVSSGNTIYF.

In DNA form, the CDR3 reads TGTGCCACCAGTGACCCTAATCAGCCCCAGCATTTT. Residues: CATSDPNQPQHF. The chain carries TRBV24-1 and TRBJ1-5; D remains unclear. CDR1 is KGHDR, CDR2 SFDVKD, per germline. V gave up 4 bases and J gave up 4 bases, with 4 bases separating them. The CDR3 sequence is 12 residues long.

The chain combines TRBV27 with TRBJ1-2; D not resolved. Trimming removed 4 bases from V and 2 bases from J, with 11 bases in between. The CDR3 spans 14 residues. The germline CDR1 and CDR2 sequences are MNHEY and SMNVEV (reference sequence). The CDR3 region is CASSSPSGNYGYTF. The CDR3 nucleotides are TGTGCCAGCAGTTCCCCATCAGGCAACTATGGCTACACCTTC.

The V gene is TRBV2, the J gene TRBJ2-5; perhaps TRBD2 as D (5 bases). Germline V gene lookup returns CDR1 SNHLY and CDR2 FYNNEI. The CDR3 sequence is 17 residues long. Trimming removed 1 base from V and 4 bases from J, with 19 bases in between. As DNA, the CDR3 is TGTGCCAGCAGTGAAGACCTCCTCCTAGACTACCGAGAGACCCAGTACTTC. Protein sequence: CASSEDLLLDYRETQYF.

This sequence joins TRBV24-1 and TRBJ1-5; D is uncertain. Trimming left V 3 bases short and J 2 bases short, with 10 bases between. Germline V gene data show CDR1 as KGHDR and CDR2 as SFDVKD. This CDR3 has 15 residues. The CDR3, as DNA: TGTGCCACCAGTGATGGGCAGGCCGGCAATCAGCCCCAGCATTTT. Protein: CATSDGQAGNQPQHF.

V and J are TRBV6-5 and TRBJ2-1; TRBD2 is a possible D gene (5 bases). The CDR3 runs 15 residues. Germline CDR1 is MNHEY and CDR2 is SVGAGI. V lost 5 bases and J 1 base, leaving 12 bases between the germline ends. The CDR3 nucleotides read TGTGCCAGCAGTAGCGGTCGAGGGTCCTACAATGAGCAGTTCTTC. Encoded protein: CASSSGRGSYNEQFF.

The chain couples TRBV4-1 to TRBJ2-7, with D hard to call. This CDR3 spans 13 amino acids. Germline CDR1 reads MGHRA; CDR2 reads YSYEKL. Trimming took off 1 base at V and 3 bases at J, with 7 bases between the two ends. Here the CDR3 reads CASSQVPFYEQYF. The DNA for the CDR3 is TGCGCCAGCAGCCAAGTCCCTTTCTACGAGCAGTACTTC.

V gene TRBV14 combines with J gene TRBJ1-2, with no clear D. Germline-derived CDR1 and CDR2 are SGHDN and FVKESK. CDR3 size: 13 residues. Trimming shortened V by 1 base and J by 4 bases, and 7 bases separated the two germline ends. CDR3 DNA sequence: TGTGCCAGCAGCCAAGGACTTTCCTATGGCTACACCTTC. Translating gives CASSQGLSYGYTF.

The V and J genes are TRBV19 and TRBJ2-6; 7 positions agree with TRBD1. Per the germline V gene, CDR1 is LNHDA and CDR2 is SQIVND (reference sequence). The CDR3 covers 19 residues. J gave up 0 bases and V 3 bases, and 11 bases lay outside the gene matches. In nucleotides, the CDR3 is TGTGCCAGTAGTATTTTAAAGGGGAGACAGGGCTCTGGGGCCAACGTCCTGACTTTC. This encodes CASSILKGRQGSGANVLTF.

The chain uses TRBV11-2 and TRBJ2-1, with 11 bases aligning to TRBD2. This CDR3 contains 17 residues. Trimming at V came to 1 base and at J to 7 bases, leaving 9 bases not matched to a gene. Looked up from germline, CDR1 is SGHAT and CDR2 is FQNNGV. The CDR3: CASSLGPPSSGGNEQFF. Written as DNA, the CDR3 is TGTGCCAGCAGCTTAGGACCCCCGTCTAGCGGGGGGAATGAGCAGTTCTTC.